This entry is about one TCR beta chain. Its specificity is unknown. V was trimmed by 3 bases and J by 1 base, leaving 3 bases between them. Germline CDR1 and CDR2: MRHNA and SNTAGT. CDR3 length: 13 amino acids. This entry is derived from a study of T cell repertoires in ileal Crohn's disease. Turning to the study itself: Over 30% were active smokers at surgery; median disease duration was around 7.9 years. Per sample, around 500 nanograms of biopsy DNA were TCRB immunosequenced.

Study-level findings and limits: Compared with non-smokers, active smokers at surgery showed more clonal expansions.

The assay was immunoSEQ multiplex PCR, and TCRdb's table has in-frame clones only and misses some. The table lists several thousand clones, roughly 90% of them singletons. The time point: proximal margin of the surgical specimen (macroscopically non-inflamed). Eligibility required adulthood, ileal or ileocolonic Crohn's disease and indicated ileocolonic resection. The sequence came from an adult with Crohn's disease. The J gene is TRBJ2-2, the V gene TRBV6-4; D is undetermined. The sample comprised ileal tissue. The CDR3 loop is CASSEGNTGELFF. CDR3 in DNA: TGTGCCAGCAGTGAAGGGAACACCGGGGAGCTGTTTTTT.